Below, 12 T cell receptor beta chains from the same sample are listed, as sequenced in a study of technical replicates of blood from a few donors. Libraries were prepared by immunoSEQ multiplex PCR; TCRdb keeps only in-frame clonotypes and omits some of them. The sample includes under 95,000 clones, roughly 98% of them seen just once. Sequencing was carried out using T cells isolated from PBMCs. The source is a human donor in good health.

V gene TRBV29-1 combines with J gene TRBJ2-7; D remains ambiguous. Trimming cost V 4 bases and J 2 bases, with 9 bases left between them. CDR3 length equals 12 residues. The germline V gene has CDR1 SQVTM and CDR2 ANQGSEA. The CDR3 nucleotides read TGCAGCGTTGTGACACCGACCTACGAGCAGTACTTC. Amino acids: CSVVTPTYEQYF.

The genes are TRBV30 and TRBJ1-6; D gene unclear. The CDR3 runs 15 residues. Germline CDR1 and CDR2: GTSNPN and SVGIG (reference sequence). Deletions cut 1 base from V and 0 bases from J, with 7 bases between. CDR3 protein: CAWSGISSYNSPLHF. CDR3 coding DNA: TGTGCCTGGAGTGGTATTAGCTCCTATAATTCACCCCTCCACTTT.

This clone was seen just once. V usage is TRBV7-9 and J usage is TRBJ1-2; a weak D match, TRBD1 (6 bases). CDR3 length equals 14 residues. V lost 0 bases and J lost 4, with 9 bases in between. Germline lookup yields CDR1 SEHNR and CDR2 FQNEAQ (reference sequence). Here the CDR3 reads CASSLADRSYGYTF. DNA of the CDR3: TGTGCCAGCAGCTTAGCCGACAGGTCCTATGGCTACACCTTC.

The gene calls are TRBV5-5 and TRBJ2-1, with TRBD2 matching over 7 bases. J lost 6 bases, V lost 2 bases, and 5 bases had no gene match. The CDR3 is made up of 14 amino acids. Germline V gene sequence: CDR1 SGHKS, CDR2 YYEKEE (reference sequence). CDR3 loop: CASSFGRATNEQFF. CDR3 DNA: TGTGCCAGCAGCTTTGGGAGGGCGACCAATGAGCAGTTCTTC. The entire variable domain, with the rest obtained from reference TRBV5-5 and TRBJ2-1, is as follows: DAGVTQSPTHLIKTRGQQVTLRCSPISGHKSVSWYQQVLGQGPQFIFQYYEKEERGRGNFPDRFSARQFPNYSSELNVNALLLGDSALYLCASSFGRATNEQFFGPGTRLTVL.

The V call is TRBV15, the J call TRBJ1-2, with 12 bases aligning to TRBD1. The CDR3 runs 17 residues. Per germline, CDR1 LNHNV and CDR2 YYDKDF (reference sequence). After removal of 0 bases from V and 6 bases from J, the junction contained 8 bases not matched to a gene. The DNA for the CDR3 is TGTGCCACCAGCAGAGAACCTAGGGACAGGGGGCGGGATGGCTACACCTTC. This translates into CATSREPRDRGRDGYTF.

The chain employs TRBV10-3 and TRBJ2-2; 8 positions agree with TRBD2. Germline CDR1 and CDR2: ENHRY and SYGVKD. After removal of 6 bases from V and 7 bases from J, the junction contained 7 bases not matched to a gene. This CDR3 region has 14 residues. CDR3 protein: CAIRMTSDSGELFF. The CDR3 nucleotides are TGTGCCATCAGGATGACTAGCGATAGCGGGGAGCTGTTTTTT.

This sequence joins TRBV27 and TRBJ2-3; D may be TRBD1 (5 bases). CDR3 length: 18 amino acids. V was clipped by 6 bases and J by 0 bases, with 22 bases between them. The germline V gene encodes CDR1 MNHEY and CDR2 SMNVEV (reference sequence). CDR3 amino acids: CASSPFRADSPSTDTQYF. As DNA, the CDR3 is TGTGCCAGCAGCCCCTTCAGGGCCGACAGTCCTAGCACAGATACGCAGTATTTT.

The chain couples TRBV7-2 to TRBJ1-6, with D tentatively TRBD1 (5 bases). Deletions cut 1 base from V and 5 bases from J, with 12 bases between. The CDR3 is made up of 16 amino acids. Germline CDR1 and CDR2: SGHTA and FQGNSA. The CDR3 bases are TGTGCCAGCAGCTTAGGCGGGGGAAGGCATAATTCACCCCTCCACTTT. As protein: CASSLGGGRHNSPLHF.

The chain links TRBV6-5 to TRBJ2-2; 9 bases line up with TRBD1. With V trimmed by 6 bases and J by 6 bases, 8 bases remained unmatched. Looked up from germline, CDR1 is MNHEY and CDR2 is SVGAGI. This CDR3 has 15 amino acids. The CDR3: CASSHQTGGPGELFF. In DNA form, the CDR3 reads TGTGCCAGCAGCCACCAGACAGGGGGGCCCGGGGAGCTGTTTTTT.

The chain joins TRBV30 to TRBJ1-5; no clear D gene. The length of the CDR3 is 16 residues. V lost 2 bases, J lost 2 bases, and 16 bases lay in between. Germline-derived CDR1 and CDR2 are GTSNPN and SVGIG (reference sequence). In DNA form, the CDR3 reads TGTGCCTGGAGTTCTGGACTGGGCCGGGGCAATCAGCCCCAGCATTTT. It codes for CAWSSGLGRGNQPQHF.

The chain has TRBV9 and TRBJ1-3; perhaps TRBD1 as D (6 bases). Trimming stripped 0 bases from V and 2 bases from J, with 12 bases between. This CDR3 region has 16 residues. Germline V gene data show CDR1 as SGDLS and CDR2 as YYNGEE. The CDR3 region has the DNA TGTGCCAGCAGCGTAGATTACAGGGTTACTGGAAACACCATATATTTT. This gives the protein CASSVDYRVTGNTIYF.

The chain links TRBV6-5 to TRBJ2-1, with unresolved D. CDR3 length equals 15 residues. In germline, CDR1 is MNHEY, CDR2 SVGAGI. V lost 7 bases to trimming and J lost 10 bases, with 23 bases between them. The CDR3 nucleotides are TGTGCCAGCACTTCAACCGGTTATATAATGTCCGAGCAGTTCTTC. Encoded protein: CASTSTGYIMSEQFF.